The 28 T cell receptor beta chains below were found in one sample sequenced in a study of blood T cell repertoires in COVID-19. TCRdb's table, derived via immunoSEQ multiplex PCR, lists solely in-frame clones and lacks some. The sample has tens of thousands of clones; approximately 81% are singletons. Sequencing used peripheral blood. The receptors here all came from a man in his 70s with COVID-19, enrolled during active disease.

This clone was seen just once. This chain links TRBV2 with TRBJ2-1; 13 nucleotides agree with TRBD2. This CDR3 spans 18 amino acids. Per the germline V gene, CDR1 is SNHLY and CDR2 is FYNNEI. With V trimmed by 3 bases and J by 1 base, 6 bases remained unmatched. CDR3 loop: CASSDTSGRARSYNEQFF. The CDR3 nucleotides are TGTGCCAGCAGTGACACTAGCGGGAGGGCCAGATCCTACAATGAGCAGTTCTTC.

The chain couples TRBV30 to TRBJ1-1; the D gene is possibly TRBD1 (6 bases). V lost 3 bases and J 2 bases, leaving 7 bases between the germline ends. The CDR3 covers 12 residues. Germline loops: CDR1 GTSNPN, CDR2 SVGIG (reference sequence). CDR3 residues: CAWRQGNTEAFF. DNA for the CDR3: TGTGCCTGGAGACAGGGTAACACTGAAGCTTTCTTT.

This chain uses TRBV5-5 with TRBJ1-4, with 7 nucleotides matching TRBD1. Germline V CDR1 and CDR2: SGHKS, YYEKEE (reference sequence). V was pared by 1 base and J by 7 bases, with 4 bases of the junction left unmatched. The CDR3 has 14 amino acids. CDR3 amino acids: CASSLNRGGEKLFF. The CDR3 nucleotides read TGTGCCAGCAGCTTGAACAGGGGTGGTGAAAAACTGTTTTTT.

The chain couples TRBV6-2 or TRBV6-3 to TRBJ1-1; D perhaps matches TRBD1 (6 bases). Germline V gives CDR1 MNHEY, CDR2 SVGEGT. There are 13 residues in the CDR3. With 4 bases removed from V and 6 bases from J, the gap between germline ends came to 12 bases. The DNA for the CDR3 is TGTGCCAGCAGTTTCGACAGGTTGTCTGAAGCTTTCTTT. It encodes CASSFDRLSEAFF.

The rearrangement uses TRBV18 and TRBJ2-7; possibly TRBD1 for D (6 bases). This CDR3 spans 15 amino acids. In germline, CDR1 is KGHSH, CDR2 LQKENI. Trimming took off 4 bases at V and 4 bases at J, with 17 bases between the two ends. CDR3 coding DNA: TGTGCCAGCTCACTATCACAGGGTTCTAATTACGAGCAGTACTTC. Protein product: CASSLSQGSNYEQYF.

CDR3 bases: TGCAGTGCTAGACATCCCTATGGCTACACCTTC. Translation: CSARHPYGYTF. This chain joins TRBV20-1 and TRBJ1-2; D is undetermined. Per the germline V gene, CDR1 is DFQATT and CDR2 is SNEGSKA (reference sequence). V gave up 2 bases and J gave up 4 bases, with 5 bases separating them. CDR3 size: 11 residues.

The genes are TRBV2 and TRBJ2-2; TRBD1 matches 9 bases. Trimming removed 9 bases from V and 2 bases from J; junction bases left unmatched: 1. Germline CDR1 reads SNHLY; CDR2 reads FYNNEI. This CDR3 contains 13 residues. The CDR3 region has the DNA TGTGCCAGGGGACAGGGTAACACCGGGGAGCTGTTTTTT. This translates into CARGQGNTGELFF.

Concerning this clone: A junction end diverges from the germline sequence, so it may reflect a read error. The V call is TRBV7-7, the J call TRBJ2-7; maybe TRBD2 (6 bases). The CDR3 contains 17 residues. In germline, CDR1 is SSHAT, CDR2 FNYEAQ (reference sequence). CDR3: CASSSRDWGWGSYEQYF. The DNA of the CDR3 is TGTGCTAGCAGCTCCCGGGACTGGGGCTGGGGCTCCTACGAGCAGTACTTC. Filled out from reference TRBV7-7 and TRBJ2-7, the complete variable domain reads GAGVSQSPRYKVTKRGQDVTLRCDPISSHATLYWYQQALGQGPEFLTYFNYEAQPDKSGLPSDRFSAERPEGSISTLTIQRTEQRDSAMYRCASSSRDWGWGSYEQYFGPGTRLTVT.

The chain couples TRBV28 to TRBJ1-3; 11 positions match TRBD1. This CDR3 has 16 residues. Germline V gene sequence: CDR1 MDHEN, CDR2 SYDVKM. V was pared by 4 bases and J by 2 bases, with 4 bases of the junction left unmatched. The CDR3 loop reads CASSSGTGGPGNTIYF. CDR3 coding DNA: TGTGCCAGCAGTTCCGGGACAGGGGGTCCTGGAAACACCATATATTTT.

The rearrangement joins TRBV27 to TRBJ2-2; 10 nucleotides agree with TRBD1. This CDR3 is 15 amino acids long. Germline trimming cut 6 bases from V and 5 bases from J; bases unmatched to any gene: 6. The germline V gene encodes CDR1 MNHEY and CDR2 SMNVEV (reference sequence). The CDR3 is CASRRTGGKTGELFF. For the CDR3, the DNA is TGTGCCAGCAGAAGGACAGGGGGTAAGACCGGGGAGCTGTTTTTT.

In its sample, this clone was seen a few times. The rearrangement joins TRBV19 to TRBJ2-7, with 8 bases matching TRBD2. Germline CDR1 and CDR2: LNHDA and SQIVND (reference sequence). CDR3 length: 14 amino acids. J was trimmed by 6 bases and V by 6 bases; bases with no gene match: 10. CDR3 nucleotide sequence: TGTGCCAGTAGAGGGGGTAGCGGGACCTCCGAGCAGTACTTC. This sequence encodes CASRGGSGTSEQYF.

The chain joins TRBV4-1 to TRBJ1-5; 8 bases fit TRBD1. V lost 1 base and J lost 6; bases outside the gene matches: 11. CDR1 MGHRA and CDR2 YSYEKL come from the germline V gene. This CDR3 is built from 17 residues. CDR3 nucleotide sequence: TGCGCCAGCAGCCAAGTTAGTATTGGACAGGGTATTCAGCCCCAGCATTTT. Its translation: CASSQVSIGQGIQPQHF.

V usage is TRBV4-3 and J usage is TRBJ2-1; the D gene is possibly TRBD2 (6 bases). The germline gives CDR1 LGHNA, CDR2 YSLEER. Deletions cut 1 base from V and 6 bases from J, with 13 bases between. This CDR3 has 15 amino acids. The CDR3 DNA follows: TGCGCCAGCAGCCAAGGACTTGTAGCGGCCAATGAGCAGTTCTTC. Translating gives CASSQGLVAANEQFF.

The chain joins TRBV9 to TRBJ2-5; 9 positions match TRBD2. V shed 0 bases, J shed 5 bases, and the junction held 8 bases outside the gene matches. The CDR3 loop spans 16 amino acids. The germline V gene encodes CDR1 SGDLS and CDR2 YYNGEE. The CDR3 loop reads CASSVGSSGNFETQYF. The CDR3 DNA follows: TGTGCCAGCAGCGTAGGGTCTAGCGGGAATTTTGAGACCCAGTACTTC.

The chain is built from TRBV6-5 and TRBJ1-6, with 7 bases identical to TRBD1. The ends lost 1 base at V and 4 bases at J; junction bases unmatched: 1. The CDR3 is 15 amino acids. CDR1 and CDR2 (germline): MNHEY, SVGAGI. The CDR3 DNA follows: TGTGCCAGCAGTTACTGGGGACAGTATAATTCACCCCTCCACTTT. Its protein is CASSYWGQYNSPLHF.

This clone was seen a handful of times. This rearrangement joins TRBV29-1 to TRBJ2-3, with D perhaps TRBD1 (7 bases). The CDR3 loop spans 15 amino acids. The V end lost 6 bases, the J end lost 6 bases, and 22 bases lay between the germline ends. Germline V gene data show CDR1 as SQVTM and CDR2 as ANQGSEA. The CDR3 protein is CSVHRGTAGGDTQYF. DNA of the CDR3: TGCAGCGTACATCGAGGGACCGCAGGGGGGGATACGCAGTATTTT.

The chain joins TRBV5-1 to TRBJ2-7; D possibly corresponds to TRBD2 (6 bases). CDR3 length: 15 residues. With 0 bases removed from V and 6 bases from J, the gap between germline ends came to 16 bases. The germline V gene encodes CDR1 SGHRS and CDR2 YFSETQ. DNA of the CDR3: TGCGCCAGCAGCTTGGAGGCGTGGGGGGTAGGCGAGCAGTACTTC. Its translation is CASSLEAWGVGEQYF. The full variable domain, in which reference TRBV5-1 and TRBJ2-7 provide the parts outside the CDR3, is KAGVTQTPRYLIKTRGQQVTLSCSPISGHRSVSWYQQTPGQGLQFLFEYFSETQRNKGNFPGRFSGRQFSNSRSEMNVSTLELGDSALYLCASSLEAWGVGEQYFGPGTRLTVT.

This rearrangement joins TRBV6-4 to TRBJ1-2, with 7 bases aligning to TRBD1. The germline gives CDR1 MRHNA, CDR2 SNTAGT. V was pared by 6 bases and J by 2 bases, with 9 bases of the junction left unmatched. CDR3 length: 15 residues. In DNA, the CDR3 is TGTGCCAGCAGAGAAAGGACAGGCCCAAACTATGGCTACACCTTC. Protein: CASRERTGPNYGYTF.

The chain has TRBV10-3 and TRBJ2-7; TRBD1 agrees at 8 bases. The trim removed 4 bases at V and 3 bases at J, leaving 5 bases unmatched. This CDR3 spans 14 amino acids. CDR1 and CDR2 (germline): ENHRY, SYGVKD. CDR3 residues: CAISGVTGDYEQYF. The CDR3 DNA reads TGTGCCATCAGTGGGGTGACAGGGGACTACGAGCAGTACTTC.

The J gene is TRBJ2-2, the V gene TRBV5-1; tentatively, D is TRBD1 (5 bases). CDR1 is SGHRS and CDR2 is YFSETQ in the germline V gene. CDR3 length: 15 amino acids. The germline V and J ends were trimmed by 0 bases and 1 base, with 7 bases remaining between them. CDR3 sequence reads: CASSLAQGNTGELFF. The CDR3 DNA reads as TGCGCCAGCAGCTTGGCCCAGGGGAACACCGGGGAGCTGTTTTTT.

The chain combines TRBV18 with TRBJ1-3; D remains unclear. The CDR3 has 15 amino acids. Germline V gene lookup returns CDR1 KGHSH and CDR2 LQKENI. Between the trimmed V and J ends, which lost 2 bases and 4 bases, there was a span of 12 bases. The CDR3 region has the DNA TGTGCCAGCTCACCATTACCGGGTGTAGGAAACACCATATATTTT. This sequence encodes CASSPLPGVGNTIYF. The full variable domain, in which reference TRBV18 and TRBJ1-3 provide the parts outside the CDR3, is NAGVMQNPRHLVRRRGQEARLRCSPMKGHSHVYWYRQLPEEGLKFMVYLQKENIIDESGMPKERFSAEFPKEGPSILRIQQVVRGDSAAYFCASSPLPGVGNTIYFGEGSWLTVV.

CDR3 sequence (DNA): TGTGCCAGCAGTGTAAGCGACCTCACCTACGAGCAGTACTTC. Protein: CASSVSDLTYEQYF. This sequence joins TRBV25-1 and TRBJ2-7; D remains ambiguous. Trimming stripped 4 bases from V and 2 bases from J, with 12 bases between. The germline V gene has CDR1 MGHDK and CDR2 SYGVNS. The CDR3 extends over 14 amino acids.

The chain uses TRBV7-2 and TRBJ1-5; D remains ambiguous. The CDR3 runs to 12 residues. Germline CDR1 is SGHTA and CDR2 is FQGNSA. V was cut by 7 bases and J by 2 bases, with 6 bases left in between. For the CDR3, the DNA is TGTGCCAGCACCCGCGGCAATCAGCCCCAGCATTTT. Amino acid sequence: CASTRGNQPQHF.

V gene TRBV7-8 combines with J gene TRBJ1-5, with 12 bases that match TRBD1. V lost 4 bases, J lost 7 bases, and 5 bases stayed unmatched. This CDR3 has 15 residues. Germline V lookup: CDR1 SGHVS, CDR2 FQNEAQ. The CDR3 reads CASSWGQGARQPQHF. The CDR3 DNA follows: TGTGCCAGCAGCTGGGGACAGGGGGCACGGCAGCCCCAGCATTTT.

This clone has only one observation. V usage is TRBV30 and J usage is TRBJ1-1; D may be TRBD1 (6 bases). CDR1 and CDR2 (germline): GTSNPN, SVGIG (reference sequence). This CDR3 region has 11 residues. CDR3 loop: CGGGEGTEAFF. The CDR3 DNA sequence: TGTGGTGGGGGCGAGGGTACTGAAGCTTTCTTT.

The V and J genes are TRBV6-2 or TRBV6-3 and TRBJ1-5; 8 bases fit TRBD1. The CDR3 consists of 18 residues. The junction had 9 bases not matched to a gene; V was cut back by 2 bases and J by 0 bases. The germline V gene has CDR1 MNHEY and CDR2 SVGEGT. Here the CDR3 reads CASSYQGARVHSNQPQHF. The CDR3 DNA reads as TGTGCCAGCAGTTACCAGGGGGCGAGAGTGCATAGCAATCAGCCCCAGCATTTT.

This chain connects TRBV10-1 to TRBJ2-5; 9 bases match TRBD2. The CDR3 is 16 residues long. CDR1 is WNHNN, CDR2 SYGVQD, per germline (reference sequence). The V segment lost 6 bases and the J segment 3 bases; nucleotides outside the gene matches: 11. The CDR3 is CASRNPRLAAKETQYF. The CDR3 region has the DNA TGCGCCAGCAGAAATCCCCGACTAGCGGCCAAAGAGACCCAGTACTTC.

The chain employs TRBV3-1 (or the pseudogene TRBV3-2) and TRBJ1-1; D gene ambiguous. The CDR3 consists of 13 residues. Trimming shortened V by 8 bases and J by 2 bases, and 12 bases separated the two germline ends. Germline V gene sequence: CDR1 LGHDT, CDR2 YNNKEL (reference sequence). CDR3 loop: CASSTEGNTEAFF. CDR3 bases: TGTGCCAGCTCCACGGAGGGAAACACTGAAGCTTTCTTT.